This T cell receptor (beta chain) was sequenced for a study of response to subunit inactivated influenza vaccine (dated by TCRdb to the late 2010s). Study-level background: Deep quantitative profiling of the T cell receptor repertoire was used in the study to follow responses to a trivalent subunit inactivated influenza vaccine. General findings and caveats noted by the study authors: The authors suggested that each seasonal influenza vaccination may recruit only a limited number of new T cells.

As concerns this clonotype: It has no known antigen specificity. There are no base qualities to consult, and no much larger clone falls within one base.

V is pruned by 4 bases and J by 5 bases, leaving 9 bases of the junction without a gene match. The germline V gene sets CDR1 to SGHDT and CDR2 to YYEEEE. Spanning cysteine to phenylalanine, the CDR3 consists of 16 amino acids. Only the CDR3 region is kept as DNA, spanning 48 bases read in frame from base 1. Receptor libraries were prepared by RT-PCR. Sequencing relied on an Illumina HiSeq 2500. TCRdb took the public reads, trimmed them with fastp at Q25, ran MiXCR for clone calling and kept in-frame beta chains. Every distinct CDR3 protein forms one entry, paired with its most common genes and DNA. The sample table holds 180,000 or so distinct CDR3 sequences, of which approximately 12% were seen once. The ten top clones hold about 29% of the sample. This sample was shared with a second study, whose subject was T cells expressing NK-cell markers. As that second study puts it: TCR beta cDNA libraries were prepared using 5'RACE template switching, which introduced a universal primer site and unique molecular identifiers. Seven to nine donors provided sorted CD3+CD56+NKG2C+, CD3+CD56+NKG2C- and CD3+CD56-NKG2C+ T-cell subsets, whose TCR beta-chain repertoires were profiled. Of the eight sequenced donors, seven were found to be HCMV-seropositive and one was found to be HCMV-seronegative. To restrict sorting to alphabetaTCR-expressing T cells, an anti-gammadeltaTCR antibody was added in several experiments. For roughly 6 donors, the dominant CD3+CD56+NKG2C+ clonotypes were among the top 10 CD8+ clonotypes and accounted for roughly 1.0-8% of CD8+ T cells. Those dominant clonotypes were again the most abundant among CD3+CD56-NKG2C+ cells in a few donors, at roughly 28.3-60.1%. Whether the expanded NKG2C-expressing T cell clones were specific for HCMV antigens was left unclear. Randomly selected healthy volunteers, three men and five women, were used as the eight sequenced donors. A commercial ELISA kit detecting HCMV-specific IgG in serum was used to determine HCMV serostatus. Peripheral blood mononuclear cells were isolated from blood by Ficoll density gradient centrifugation. CD4+ and CD8+ T cells were isolated from PBMC by magnetic immunoseparation with Miltenyi isolation kits. Synthesis of cDNA was primed from the TCR beta constant segment and was followed by two consecutive PCR amplification steps. Illumina HiSeq 2000/2500, MiSeq or NextSeq was used to sequence libraries as 2 x 150 bp reads. MIGEC handled demultiplexing of the reads and grouping by UMI, while MiTCR was used to assemble and quantify clonotypes. To exclude erroneous sequences, only TCR cDNA sequences supported by at least two reads were retained. The tcR package was used for downstream repertoire analysis, with clonotypes matched between fractions based on CDR3 nucleotide sequence plus V segment. VDJmatch was used to annotate antigen specificity against VDJdb, with one amino acid substitution in CDR3 allowed.

Sequences were derived from CD8+ T cells sorted from PBMCs, sampled 12 days after vaccination. The receptor chain draws on TRBV5-6 and TRBJ2-5; 12 central bases correspond to TRBD1. This sequence was found in a man aged 45-65 years who received an inactivated influenza vaccine. Donor details come from another sample of the same person, matched by shared clones. This receptor carries the CDR3 CASSPWDRGPWETQYF. The DNA sequence reads TGTGCCAGCAGCCCCTGGGACAGGGGGCCGTGGGAGACCCAGTACTTC. With all but the CDR3 taken from the reference TRBV5-6 and TRBJ2-5 genes, the full variable domain is: DAGVTQSPTHLIKTRGQQVTLRCSPKSGHDTVSWYQQALGQGPQFIFQYYEEEERQRGNFPDRFSGHQFPNYSSELNVNALLLGDSALYLCASSPWDRGPWETQYFGPGTRLLVL.